These T cell receptor beta chains were read from a single sample in a study of shared clonotypes between healthy human individuals. Clones were read by immunoSEQ multiplex PCR, and TCRdb kept only the in-frame ones, dropping some. The data contain 2.3 million or so clones, 85% to 95% of them singletons. Sequenced: naive CD4+ T cells from PBMCs. Receptors originate from a man aged 18-30 years in good health. Some clones in this sample may be carry-over from other donors' samples. Both conserved end residues are trimmed from each CDR3.

>TRBJ1-2|TRBV21-1
ASSKGTKDRVYYGYT
>TRBJ1-5|TRBV30
AWSVLGRAVQPQH
>TRBJ2-5|TRBV18
ASLDPGQETQY
>TRBJ1-4|TRBV4-2
ASSQVSPTNEKLF
>TRBJ2-7|TRBV5-5
ASSLTGQVAYEQY
>TRBJ2-1|TRBV4-3
ASSQGQTSGLHLGEQF
>TRBJ2-7|TRBV19
ASSTRLGGRNEQY
>TRBJ2-7|TRBV2
ASRQGLAGGFYEQY
>TRBJ2-2|TRBV28
ASSHPGLAPNTGELF
>TRBJ1-5|TRBV19
ASSPDRLQPQH
>TRBJ1-5|TRBV27
ASSPLGRQSNNQPQH
>TRBJ2-1|TRBV7-2
ASSLRRDNEQF
>TRBJ2-2|TRBV9
ASSGRGNTGELF
>TRBJ2-5|TRBV9
ASSVILGQQETQY
>TRBJ2-7|TRBV2
ASGADSYEQY
>TRBJ2-3|TRBV6-1
ASGTGPDTQY
>TRBJ1-4|TRBV4-1
ASSRGTGALSTNEKLF
>TRBJ2-1|TRBV7-3
ASSLTGALNEQF
>TRBJ2-2|TRBV6-5
ASSWDRDTGELF
>TRBJ2-7|TRBV7-9
ASSLALRPEQY
>TRBJ1-2|TRBV4-3
ASSLRRTSDYGYT
>TRBJ2-7|TRBV5-5
ASSPRRTSYEQY
>TRBJ2-7|TRBV7-2
ASSWVGAEQY
>TRBJ2-4|TRBV5-1
ASSVGGSAKNIQY
>TRBJ2-7|TRBV6-1
ASSEVAESSGEQY
>TRBJ1-4|TRBV28
ASTRVGTNEKLF
>TRBJ2-3|TRBV5-4
ASSPDGGLATDTQY
>TRBJ2-1|TRBV19
ASSIDRGSYNEQF
>TRBJ1-6|TRBV30
AWIWGQGNYNSPLH
>TRBJ2-7|TRBV28
ASTTGTGTAEQY
>TRBJ2-3|TRBV29-1
SGYSPPTQY
>TRBJ2-3|TRBV7-2
ASSLVAGAADTQY
>TRBJ2-1|TRBV5-1
ASSRGNYNEQF
>TRBJ2-7|TRBV7-9
ASSPQGAGTTYEQY
>TRBJ2-1|TRBV10-1
ASSSGGQGVRSEQF
>TRBJ2-1|TRBV11-2
ASSLERGRLQF
>TRBJ1-1|TRBV5-1
ASSLAAGAEAF
>TRBJ2-1|TRBV19
ASQDRDHEQF
>TRBJ2-1|TRBV5-4
ASSLFGGSVNEQF
>TRBJ2-3|TRBV11-2
ASSPGLLTQY
>TRBJ2-3|TRBV27
ASSFGGAVTDTQY
>TRBJ2-1|TRBV30
AWLAGAYEQF
>TRBJ2-5|TRBV5-1
ASSPTRGGRGETQY
>TRBJ2-6|TRBV5-1
ASSDGGGANVLT
>TRBJ2-7|TRBV28
ASTRLAGAPEQY
>TRBJ2-5|TRBV7-9
ASSHSSGSQETQY
>TRBJ2-1|TRBV19
ASSMAGGPAVEQF
>TRBJ1-4|TRBV11-2
ASSLLGADINEKLF
>TRBJ2-1|TRBV5-6
ASSPFRLGYGTEQF
>TRBJ2-4|TRBV6-1
ASSEVSLGVDKNIQY
>TRBJ2-7|TRBV28
ASSSNDRRYYEQY
>TRBJ1-1|TRBV5-1
ASTLAGLGNTEAF
>TRBJ1-1|TRBV5-1
ASSLTATNTEAF
>TRBJ2-1|TRBV13
ASSLVPTLAGGKNNEQF
>TRBJ2-3|TRBV4-3
ASRFGAGGPGDTQY
>TRBJ1-5|TRBV5-4
ASSSFGQPQH
>TRBJ2-5|TRBV5-6
ASSRGQVRQETQY
>TRBJ2-7|TRBV5-1
ASKIRLAAYEQY
>TRBJ1-1|TRBV29-1
SGGRGTEAF
>TRBJ1-5|TRBV7-8
ASSAYRALQPQH